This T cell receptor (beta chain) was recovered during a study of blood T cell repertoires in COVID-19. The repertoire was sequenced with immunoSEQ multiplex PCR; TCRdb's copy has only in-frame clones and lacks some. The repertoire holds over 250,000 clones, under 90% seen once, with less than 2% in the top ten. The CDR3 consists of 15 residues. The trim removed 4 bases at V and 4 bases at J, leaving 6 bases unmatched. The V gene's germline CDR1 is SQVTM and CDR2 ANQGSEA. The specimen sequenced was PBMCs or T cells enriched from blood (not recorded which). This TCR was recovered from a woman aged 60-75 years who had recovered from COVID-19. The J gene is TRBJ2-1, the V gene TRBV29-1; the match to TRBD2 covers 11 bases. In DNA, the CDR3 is TGCAGCGTTGTAAGTACTAGCGGGGGATACAATGAGCAGTTCTTC. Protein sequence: CSVVSTSGGYNEQFF.